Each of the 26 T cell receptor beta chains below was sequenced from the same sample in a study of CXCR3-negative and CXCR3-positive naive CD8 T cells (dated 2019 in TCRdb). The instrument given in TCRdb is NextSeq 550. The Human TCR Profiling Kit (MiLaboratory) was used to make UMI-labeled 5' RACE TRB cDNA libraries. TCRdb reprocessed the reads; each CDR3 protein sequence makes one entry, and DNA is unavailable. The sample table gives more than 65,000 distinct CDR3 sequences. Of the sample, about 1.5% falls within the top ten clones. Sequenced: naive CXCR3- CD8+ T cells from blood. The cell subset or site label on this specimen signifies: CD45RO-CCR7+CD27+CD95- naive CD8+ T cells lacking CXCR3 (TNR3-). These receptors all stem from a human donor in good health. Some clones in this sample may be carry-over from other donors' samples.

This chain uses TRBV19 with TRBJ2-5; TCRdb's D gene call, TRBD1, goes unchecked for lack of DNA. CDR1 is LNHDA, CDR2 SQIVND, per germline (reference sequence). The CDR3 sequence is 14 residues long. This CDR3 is CASSTGQGDETQYF.

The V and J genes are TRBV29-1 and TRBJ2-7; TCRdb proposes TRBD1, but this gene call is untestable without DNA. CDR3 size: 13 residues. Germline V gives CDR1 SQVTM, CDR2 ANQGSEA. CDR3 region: CSVEGQGIHEQYF.

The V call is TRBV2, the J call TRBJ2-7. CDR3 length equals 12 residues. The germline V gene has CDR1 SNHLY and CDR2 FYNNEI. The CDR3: CASSAASYEQYF.

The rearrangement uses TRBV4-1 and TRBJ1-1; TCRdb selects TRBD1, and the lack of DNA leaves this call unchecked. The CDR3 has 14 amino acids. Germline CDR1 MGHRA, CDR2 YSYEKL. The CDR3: CASRYQPGNTEAFF.

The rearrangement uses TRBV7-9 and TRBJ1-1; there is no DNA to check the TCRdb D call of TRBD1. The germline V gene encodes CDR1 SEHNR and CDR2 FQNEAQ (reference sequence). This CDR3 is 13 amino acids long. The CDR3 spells CASSRDIFTEAFF.

This CDR3 is CASSRGGTGDTGELFF. The rearrangement joins TRBV5-1 to TRBJ2-2; checking the TCRdb D call of TRBD1 is not possible without DNA. The CDR3 is 16 amino acids. The V gene's germline CDR1 is SGHRS and CDR2 YFSETQ. Full variable domain (rest looked up from reference TRBV5-1 and TRBJ2-2): KAGVTQTPRYLIKTRGQQVTLSCSPISGHRSVSWYQQTPGQGLQFLFEYFSETQRNKGNFPGRFSGRQFSNSRSEMNVSTLELGDSALYLCASSRGGTGDTGELFFGEGSRLTVL.

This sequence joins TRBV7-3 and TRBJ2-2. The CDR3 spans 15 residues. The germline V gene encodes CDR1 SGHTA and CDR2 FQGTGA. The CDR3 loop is CASSSTANTPGELFF.

The CDR3 here is CAISDRTQETQYF. The J gene is TRBJ2-5, the V gene TRBV10-3. There are 13 residues in the CDR3. Germline CDR1 and CDR2: ENHRY and SYGVKD.

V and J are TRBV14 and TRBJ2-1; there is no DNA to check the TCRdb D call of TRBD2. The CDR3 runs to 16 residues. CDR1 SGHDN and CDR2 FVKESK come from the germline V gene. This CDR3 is CASSQESGGPYNEQFF.

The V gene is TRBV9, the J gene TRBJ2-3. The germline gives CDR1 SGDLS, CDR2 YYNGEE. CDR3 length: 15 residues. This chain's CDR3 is CASSPEGMNTDTQYF.

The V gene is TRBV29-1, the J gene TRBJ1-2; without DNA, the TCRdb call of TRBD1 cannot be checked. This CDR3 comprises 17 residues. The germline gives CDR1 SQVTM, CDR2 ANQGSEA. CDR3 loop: CSVEDPQGARGFYGYTF.

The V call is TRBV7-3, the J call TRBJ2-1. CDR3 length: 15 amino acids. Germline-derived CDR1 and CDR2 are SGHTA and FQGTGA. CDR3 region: CASSFDSSSYNEQFF.

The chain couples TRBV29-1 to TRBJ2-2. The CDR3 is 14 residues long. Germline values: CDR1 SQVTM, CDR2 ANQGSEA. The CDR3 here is CSVEAGTNTGELFF.

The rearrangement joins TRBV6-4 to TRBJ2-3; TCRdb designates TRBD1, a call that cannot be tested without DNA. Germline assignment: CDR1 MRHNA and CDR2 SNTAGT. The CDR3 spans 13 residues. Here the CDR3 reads CASSAGNTDTQYF.

CDR3 region: CASSFRGGLSYEQYF. The gene calls are TRBV28 and TRBJ2-7; no DNA is available, so the TRBD1 call from TCRdb remains unchecked. The CDR3 is made up of 15 amino acids. The germline CDR1 and CDR2 sequences are MDHEN and SYDVKM.

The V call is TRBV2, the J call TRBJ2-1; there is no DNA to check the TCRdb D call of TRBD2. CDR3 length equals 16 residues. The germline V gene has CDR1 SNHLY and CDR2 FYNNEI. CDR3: CASSDTLAGGNNEQFF.

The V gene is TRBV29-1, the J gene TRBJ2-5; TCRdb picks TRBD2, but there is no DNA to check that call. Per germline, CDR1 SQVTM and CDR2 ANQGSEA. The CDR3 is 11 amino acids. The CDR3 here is CSVAGDGTQYF.

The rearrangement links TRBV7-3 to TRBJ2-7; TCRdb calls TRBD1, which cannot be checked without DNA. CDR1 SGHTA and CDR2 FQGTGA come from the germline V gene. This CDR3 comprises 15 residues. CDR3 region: CASSLSTGSSYEQYF.

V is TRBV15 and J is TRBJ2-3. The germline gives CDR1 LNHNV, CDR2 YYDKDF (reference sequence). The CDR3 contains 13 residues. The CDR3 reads CATSRDSTDTQYF.

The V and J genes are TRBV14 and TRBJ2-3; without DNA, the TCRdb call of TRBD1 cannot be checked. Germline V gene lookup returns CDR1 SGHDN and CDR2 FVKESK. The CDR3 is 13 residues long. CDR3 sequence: CASSHGQGHTQYF.

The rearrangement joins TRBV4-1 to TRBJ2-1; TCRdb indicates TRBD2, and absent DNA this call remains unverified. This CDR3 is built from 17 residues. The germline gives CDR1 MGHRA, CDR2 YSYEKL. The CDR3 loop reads CASSHSGGRREGNEQFF.

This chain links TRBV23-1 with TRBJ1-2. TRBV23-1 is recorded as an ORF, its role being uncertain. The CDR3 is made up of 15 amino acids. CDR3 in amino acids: CASSHPGPYNGGYTF.

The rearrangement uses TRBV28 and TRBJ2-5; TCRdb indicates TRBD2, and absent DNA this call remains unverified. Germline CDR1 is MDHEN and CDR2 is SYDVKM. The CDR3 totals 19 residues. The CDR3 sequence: CASSFFVPSGRSPKETQYF.

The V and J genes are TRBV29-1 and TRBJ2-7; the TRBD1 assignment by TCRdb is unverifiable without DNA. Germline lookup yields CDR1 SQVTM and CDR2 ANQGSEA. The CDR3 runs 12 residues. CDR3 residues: CSVEAREREQYF.

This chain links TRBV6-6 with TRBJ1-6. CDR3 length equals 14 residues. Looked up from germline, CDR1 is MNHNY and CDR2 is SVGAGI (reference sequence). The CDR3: CASTDGSYNSPLHF.

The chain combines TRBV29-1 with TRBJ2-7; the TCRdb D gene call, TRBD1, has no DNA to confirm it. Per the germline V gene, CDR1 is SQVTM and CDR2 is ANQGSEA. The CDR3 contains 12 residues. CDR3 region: CSVLLDSYEQYF.